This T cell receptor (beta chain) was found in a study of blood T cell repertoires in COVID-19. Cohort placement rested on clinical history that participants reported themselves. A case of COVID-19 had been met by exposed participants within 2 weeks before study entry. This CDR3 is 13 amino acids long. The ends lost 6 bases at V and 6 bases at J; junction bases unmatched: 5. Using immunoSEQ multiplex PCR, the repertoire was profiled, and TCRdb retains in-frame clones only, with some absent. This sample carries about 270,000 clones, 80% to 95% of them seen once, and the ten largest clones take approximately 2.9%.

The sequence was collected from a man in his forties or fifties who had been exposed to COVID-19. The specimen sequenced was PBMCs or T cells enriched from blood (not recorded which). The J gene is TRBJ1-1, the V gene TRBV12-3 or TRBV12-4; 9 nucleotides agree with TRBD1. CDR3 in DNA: TGTGCCAGCAGGATACAGGGGGCCTCTGAAGCTTTCTTT. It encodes CASRIQGASEAFF.